Listed here is a single T cell receptor beta chain. Its antigen is not identified. Collection occurred without any documented infections or immune events in donors. These data come from a study of identifying expanded T cells in peripheral blood. Study-wide points: Approximately two-week clone count variance significantly increased as total template count grew.

This CDR3 is 15 amino acids long. Germline V gene lookup returns CDR1 MDHEN and CDR2 SYDVKM. J lost 7 bases, V lost 6 bases, and 10 bases had no gene match. Sequencing used immunoSEQ multiplex PCR; TCRdb keeps in-frame clones, though not all of them. Of about 91,000 clones in the sample, more than 70% were seen once. The clonotype was recovered from a person between 18 and 70 years old in good health. This chain links TRBV28 with TRBJ1-4; TRBD1 aligns across 8 bases. The sequenced sample was blood. The CDR3: CASRPPDRVTEKLFF. CDR3 coding DNA: TGTGCCAGCAGACCTCCGGACAGGGTAACTGAAAAACTGTTTTTT.